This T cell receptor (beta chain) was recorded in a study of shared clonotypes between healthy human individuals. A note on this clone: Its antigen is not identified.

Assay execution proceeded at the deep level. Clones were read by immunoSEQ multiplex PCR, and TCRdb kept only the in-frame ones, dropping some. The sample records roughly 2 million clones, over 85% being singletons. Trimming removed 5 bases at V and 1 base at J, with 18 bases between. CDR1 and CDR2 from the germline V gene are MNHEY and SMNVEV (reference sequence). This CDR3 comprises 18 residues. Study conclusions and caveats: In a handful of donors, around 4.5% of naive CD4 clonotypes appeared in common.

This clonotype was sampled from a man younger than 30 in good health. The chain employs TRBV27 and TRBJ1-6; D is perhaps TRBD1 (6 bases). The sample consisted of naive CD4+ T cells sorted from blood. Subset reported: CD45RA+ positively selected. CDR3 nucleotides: TGTGCCAGCAGTCTACAGGGAGGAGGGAAATCCTATAATTCACCCCTCCACTTT. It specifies CASSLQGGGKSYNSPLHF.